This passage covers 20 T cell receptor beta chains from one sample sequenced in a study of blood T cell repertoires in COVID-19. The method was immunoSEQ multiplex PCR; TCRdb's version includes in-frame clones alone and lacks a portion of them. The sample shows around 420,000 clones, around 90% of them seen only once. Material for sequencing was PBMCs or T cells enriched from blood (not recorded which). These receptors were obtained from a middle-aged woman with acute COVID-19.

V gene TRBV11-2 combines with J gene TRBJ2-7; 9 bases align to TRBD1. This CDR3 is built from 15 residues. J gave up 3 bases and V 1 base, and 4 bases lay outside the gene matches. Germline CDR1 is SGHAT and CDR2 is FQNNGV. CDR3 sequence (DNA): TGTGCCAGCAGCTTAGGAGTGGGACAGGGCTACGAGCAGTACTTC. Its protein product is CASSLGVGQGYEQYF.

The chain uses TRBV7-9 and TRBJ2-6; TRBD1 matches 8 bases. V dropped 7 bases and J dropped 0; count of bases not matched to a gene: 8. This CDR3 region has 17 residues. The germline gives CDR1 SEHNR, CDR2 FQNEAQ (reference sequence). CDR3 bases: TGTGCCAGCACCCCCGGACAGGGTTACTCTGGGGCCAACGTCCTGACTTTC. Its translation is CASTPGQGYSGANVLTF.

The gene calls are TRBV7-9 and TRBJ1-4, with a possible D match to TRBD1 (5 bases). Germline CDR1 SEHNR, CDR2 FQNEAQ (reference sequence). V was cut by 2 bases and J by 7 bases, with 11 bases left in between. The CDR3 is 14 amino acids. The CDR3 nucleotides are TGTGCCAGCAGCTTAAGCCAGGGAATTGAAAAACTGTTTTTT. It specifies CASSLSQGIEKLFF.

This clone was counted between two and nine times. The chain links TRBV29-1 to TRBJ1-2; D possibly corresponds to TRBD1 (6 bases). This CDR3 is 12 amino acids long. Germline V gene data show CDR1 as SQVTM and CDR2 as ANQGSEA. Deletions cut 4 bases from V and 6 bases from J, with 12 bases between. The CDR3: CSVGAGVDGYTF. The CDR3 coding sequence is TGCAGCGTTGGGGCAGGGGTGGATGGCTACACCTTC.

The J gene is TRBJ2-7, the V gene TRBV7-9, with D possibly being TRBD2 (6 bases). V lost 5 bases and J lost 2, with 16 bases in between. The germline V gene has CDR1 SEHNR and CDR2 FQNEAQ (reference sequence). CDR3 length equals 15 residues. This CDR3 reads CASSPPGTGTYEQYF. CDR3 nucleotide sequence: TGTGCCAGCAGCCCCCCCGGGACTGGGACCTACGAGCAGTACTTC.

The chain couples TRBV3-1 (or the pseudogene TRBV3-2) to TRBJ2-2; D is possibly TRBD2 (6 bases). This CDR3 is built from 15 residues. Trimming shortened V by 2 bases and J by 7 bases, and 14 bases separated the two germline ends. Germline V CDR1 and CDR2: LGHDT, YNNKEL (reference sequence). CDR3 sequence (DNA): TGTGCCAGCAGCCAAAATAGGGGACTCTACGGGGAGCTGTTTTTT. Translating gives CASSQNRGLYGELFF.

This chain connects TRBV24-1 to TRBJ2-1, with 7 nucleotides matching TRBD1. The CDR3 covers 15 residues. Germline values: CDR1 KGHDR, CDR2 SFDVKD. Trimming took 0 bases from V and 8 from J; bases not matched to a gene: 6. DNA for the CDR3: TGTGCCACCAGTGATTTGCACAGGGGTACCGATGAGCAGTTCTTC. Translating gives CATSDLHRGTDEQFF.

The chain joins TRBV30 to TRBJ1-2; D unresolved. The V and J ends lost 4 bases and 1 base respectively, with 13 bases between them. The germline gives CDR1 GTSNPN, CDR2 SVGIG (reference sequence). CDR3 length: 14 residues. For the CDR3, the DNA is TGTGCCTGGAACCCCCAAGGAGGTAACTATGGCTACACCTTC. Translating it yields CAWNPQGGNYGYTF.

In its sample, this clone was seen once. The CDR3 DNA follows: TGTGCCTGGGCCGGGACAGGGGGCAGCATTTATGGCTACACCTTC. Translation: CAWAGTGGSIYGYTF. The chain joins TRBV30 to TRBJ1-2; 12 positions match TRBD1. Germline CDR1 reads GTSNPN; CDR2 reads SVGIG (reference sequence). The CDR3 spans 15 residues. With 5 bases clipped from V and 5 bases from J, the junction kept 9 bases outside the gene matches.

The chain employs TRBV18 and TRBJ2-1; 10 bases fit TRBD2. CDR1 and CDR2 (germline): KGHSH, LQKENI. Germline trimming cut 3 bases from V and 4 bases from J; bases unmatched to any gene: 0. This CDR3 spans 14 amino acids. CDR3 DNA sequence: TGTGCCAGCTCACCTAGCGGGGGGTACAATGAGCAGTTCTTC. Translation gives CASSPSGGYNEQFF.

The rearrangement links TRBV28 to TRBJ1-2; 8 bases match TRBD1. The CDR3 has 14 amino acids. Losses at the gene ends were 2 bases for V and 4 bases for J; bases not matched to a gene: 3. Germline V CDR1 and CDR2: MDHEN, SYDVKM. The CDR3 sequence: CASSLRDRFYGYTF. As DNA, the CDR3 is TGTGCCAGCAGTTTACGGGACAGGTTCTATGGCTACACCTTC.

The chain has TRBV3-1 (or the pseudogene TRBV3-2) and TRBJ2-3; a weak D match, TRBD1 (5 bases). The CDR3 extends over 14 amino acids. With 1 base removed from V and 5 bases from J, the gap between germline ends came to 10 bases. The germline V gene has CDR1 LGHDT and CDR2 YNNKEL (reference sequence). Written as DNA, the CDR3 is TGTGCCAGCAGCCAAGGGGCAGGGTTAGATACGCAGTATTTT. Translated, it gives CASSQGAGLDTQYF.

The chain carries TRBV5-1 and TRBJ2-5, with TRBD2 identical over 7 bases. This CDR3 spans 14 amino acids. V dropped 4 bases and J dropped 6; count of bases not matched to a gene: 9. From germline, CDR1 is SGHRS and CDR2 YFSETQ. CDR3 protein: CASSPWGGDQTQYF. The CDR3 nucleotides are TGCGCCAGCAGCCCATGGGGGGGGGACCAGACCCAGTACTTC.

The J gene is TRBJ1-3, the V gene TRBV18; no clear D gene. V lost 3 bases and J 0 bases, leaving 12 bases between the germline ends. Germline V gene sequence: CDR1 KGHSH, CDR2 LQKENI. The length of the CDR3 is 16 residues. CDR3 sequence reads: CASSPTGSYSGNTIYF. The CDR3 DNA sequence: TGTGCCAGCTCACCGACGGGAAGTTACTCTGGAAACACCATATATTTT.

The V call is TRBV30, the J call TRBJ1-6; D gene uncertain. The germline V gene encodes CDR1 GTSNPN and CDR2 SVGIG (reference sequence). The CDR3 is made up of 13 amino acids. Trimming cost V 3 bases and J 8 bases, with 11 bases left between them. The CDR3 DNA reads as TGTGCCTGGAGCCCGGAGTCCGATTCACCCCTCCACTTT. It specifies CAWSPESDSPLHF.

The rearrangement uses TRBV15 and TRBJ2-2, with D unclear. Per the germline V gene, CDR1 is LNHNV and CDR2 is YYDKDF (reference sequence). The V end lost 5 bases, the J end lost 3 bases, and 10 bases lay between the germline ends. This CDR3 region has 14 residues. CDR3 residues: CATSFSADTGELFF. CDR3 coding DNA: TGTGCCACCAGCTTCAGCGCCGACACCGGGGAGCTGTTTTTT.

This sequence joins TRBV19 and TRBJ2-2, with no clear D. Germline assignment: CDR1 LNHDA and CDR2 SQIVND (reference sequence). The CDR3 sequence is 15 residues long. Trimming left V 5 bases short and J 2 bases short, with 12 bases between. This CDR3 reads CASSGVLLNTGELFF. CDR3 bases: TGTGCCAGTAGTGGAGTCCTACTCAACACCGGGGAGCTGTTTTTT.

This CDR3 reads CASSEWRRQTLIPHSGNTIYF. The CDR3 bases are TGTGCCAGCAGTGAATGGCGAAGACAAACACTTATTCCGCACTCTGGAAACACCATATATTTT. The chain employs TRBV6-1 and TRBJ1-3, with D uncertain. Looked up from germline, CDR1 is MNHNS and CDR2 is SASEGT. CDR3 length: 21 residues. Trimming pared 2 bases from V and 0 bases from J, leaving 26 bases between.

The V gene is TRBV19, the J gene TRBJ1-5; TRBD1 matches at 9 bases. The CDR3 sequence is 19 residues long. Germline lookup yields CDR1 LNHDA and CDR2 SQIVND (reference sequence). The ends lost 5 bases at V and 0 bases at J; junction bases unmatched: 14. The CDR3 DNA reads as TGTGCCAGTAGTCCGTCTCCCCGGGACAGGGTGTATAGCAATCAGCCCCAGCATTTT. It specifies CASSPSPRDRVYSNQPQHF.

Turning to this clone: The same CDR3 arises from other DNA sequences in this sample as well. The chain couples TRBV12-5 to TRBJ1-1; 8 bases agree with TRBD1. Germline V lookup: CDR1 LGHNT, CDR2 FRNRAP. V gave up 5 bases and J gave up 7 bases; unmatched junction bases: 3. There are 12 residues in the CDR3. In nucleotides, the CDR3 is TGTGCTAGTGGTCCCGACAGGGGTGAAGCTTTCTTT. This encodes CASGPDRGEAFF.